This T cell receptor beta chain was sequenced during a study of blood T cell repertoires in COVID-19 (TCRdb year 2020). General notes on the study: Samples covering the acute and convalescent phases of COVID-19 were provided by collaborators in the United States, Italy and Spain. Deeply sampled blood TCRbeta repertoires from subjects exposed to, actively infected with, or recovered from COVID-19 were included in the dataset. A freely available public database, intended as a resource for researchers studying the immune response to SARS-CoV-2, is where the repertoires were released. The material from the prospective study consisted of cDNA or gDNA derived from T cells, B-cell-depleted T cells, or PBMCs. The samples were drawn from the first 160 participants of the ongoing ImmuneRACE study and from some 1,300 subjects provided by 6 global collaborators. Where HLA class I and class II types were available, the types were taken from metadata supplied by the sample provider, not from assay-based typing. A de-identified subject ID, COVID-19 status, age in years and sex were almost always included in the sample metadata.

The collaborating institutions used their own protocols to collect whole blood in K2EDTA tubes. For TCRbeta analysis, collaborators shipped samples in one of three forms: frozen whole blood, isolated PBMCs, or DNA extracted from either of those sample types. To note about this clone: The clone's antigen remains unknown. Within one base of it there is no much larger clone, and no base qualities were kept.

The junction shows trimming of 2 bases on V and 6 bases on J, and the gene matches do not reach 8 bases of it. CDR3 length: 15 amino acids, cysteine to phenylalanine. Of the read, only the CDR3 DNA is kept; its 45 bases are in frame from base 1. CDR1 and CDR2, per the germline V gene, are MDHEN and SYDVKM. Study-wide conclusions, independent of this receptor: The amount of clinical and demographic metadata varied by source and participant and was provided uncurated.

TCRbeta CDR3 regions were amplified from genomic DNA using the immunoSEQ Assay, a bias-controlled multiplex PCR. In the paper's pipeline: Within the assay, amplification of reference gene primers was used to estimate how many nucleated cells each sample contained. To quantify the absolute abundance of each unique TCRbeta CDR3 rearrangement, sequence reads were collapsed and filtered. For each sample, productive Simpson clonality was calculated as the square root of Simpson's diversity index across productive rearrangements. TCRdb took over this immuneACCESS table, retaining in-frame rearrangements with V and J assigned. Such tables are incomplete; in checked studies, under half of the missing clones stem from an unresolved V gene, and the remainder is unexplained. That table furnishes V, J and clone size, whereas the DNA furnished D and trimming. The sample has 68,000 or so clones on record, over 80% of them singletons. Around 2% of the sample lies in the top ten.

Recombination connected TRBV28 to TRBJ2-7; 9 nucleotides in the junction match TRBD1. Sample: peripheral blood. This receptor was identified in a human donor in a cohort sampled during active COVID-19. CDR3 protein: CASSLVGQGTSEQYF. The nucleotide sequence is TGTGCCAGCAGTTTAGTGGGACAGGGTACGTCCGAGCAGTACTTC.